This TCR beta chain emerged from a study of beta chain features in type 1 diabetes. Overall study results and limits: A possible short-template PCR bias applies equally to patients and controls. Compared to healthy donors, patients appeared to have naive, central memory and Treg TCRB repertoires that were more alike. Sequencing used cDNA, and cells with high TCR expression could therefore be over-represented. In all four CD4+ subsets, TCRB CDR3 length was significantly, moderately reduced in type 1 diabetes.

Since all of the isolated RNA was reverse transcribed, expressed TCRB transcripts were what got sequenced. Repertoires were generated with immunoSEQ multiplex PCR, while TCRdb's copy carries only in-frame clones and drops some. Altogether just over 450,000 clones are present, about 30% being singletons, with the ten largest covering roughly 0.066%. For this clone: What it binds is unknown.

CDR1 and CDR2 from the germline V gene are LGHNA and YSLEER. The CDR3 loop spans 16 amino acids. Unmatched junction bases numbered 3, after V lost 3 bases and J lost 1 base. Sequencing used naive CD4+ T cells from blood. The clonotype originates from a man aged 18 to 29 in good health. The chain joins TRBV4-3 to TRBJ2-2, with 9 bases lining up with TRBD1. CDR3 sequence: CASSQGTGMNTGELFF. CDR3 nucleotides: TGCGCCAGCAGCCAGGGGACAGGGATGAACACCGGGGAGCTGTTTTTT.